Listed here is a single T cell receptor (beta chain). Data came from immunoSEQ multiplex PCR; TCRdb stores just in-frame clones and leaves some out. The data contain roughly 890,000 clones, over 90% of them singletons. CD8 cells classed as naive were CD45RO-negative and positively selected for CCR7, excluding terminally differentiated effector memory CD45RA+ cells. The data stem from a study of shared clonotypes between healthy human individuals. The CDR3 loop spans 15 amino acids. V dropped 3 bases and J dropped 6; count of bases not matched to a gene: 8. Germline CDR1 SGHAT, CDR2 FQNNGV. The receptor was derived from a man between 25 and 39 years old in good health. The chain carries TRBV11-2 and TRBJ2-3; 8 positions match TRBD2. Sequenced sample: naive CD8+ T cells sorted from blood. The CDR3 DNA reads TGTGCCAGCAGCTTTTCGCCGGGAGGGAAGGATACGCAGTATTTT. Translation: CASSFSPGGKDTQYF.